The 3 T cell receptor beta chains in this list originate from one sample, sequenced in a study of CD8 T cells in Susac syndrome. Reverse transcription of about 0.45 to 1 ug RNA used random hexamers. TCRdb re-derived calls from the immunoSEQ multiplex PCR reads in MiXCR, one entry per CDR3 protein. The table lists 150,000 to 200,000 distinct CDR3 sequences, less than 95% of them singletons. Sequenced material: CD4+ T cells from PBMCs. The source is a human donor with multiple sclerosis.

The V gene is TRBV28, the J gene TRBJ1-2; perhaps TRBD1 as D (5 bases). Trimming pared 2 bases from V and 0 bases from J, leaving 10 bases between. The CDR3 has 15 amino acids. Germline V lookup: CDR1 MDHEN, CDR2 SYDVKM. CDR3 residues: CASSLGGTTNYGYTF. The CDR3, as DNA: TGTGCCAGCAGTTTAGGGGGGACCACTAACTATGGCTACACCTTC.

The CDR3 coding sequence is TGTGCCAGCAGTGAAAGGGCCGCCAGGGGCGGCTATGGCTACACCTTC. It translates to CASSERAARGGYGYTF. The V and J genes are TRBV2 and TRBJ1-2; possibly TRBD1 for D (6 bases). V was pared by 2 bases and J by 4 bases, with 17 bases between. CDR3 size: 16 residues. Germline loops: CDR1 SNHLY, CDR2 FYNNEI.

This chain uses TRBV30 with TRBJ1-2; possible D gene TRBD1, 6 bases. Trimming removed 5 bases at V and 7 bases at J, with 17 bases between. From germline, CDR1 is GTSNPN and CDR2 SVGIG (reference sequence). The CDR3 length is 13 residues. The CDR3 region has the DNA TGTGCCTGGGAGGCCGACAGGCGGGGTGGCTACACCTTC. Its protein product is CAWEADRRGGYTF.